This T cell receptor (beta chain) was documented in a study of blood T cell repertoires in COVID-19 (dated by TCRdb to 2020 to 2022). Background on the whole study: Collaborator samples came from the United States, Italy and Spain and covered acute and convalescent phases of COVID-19. The prospective study material was composed of cDNA or gDNA derived from T cells, B-cell-depleted T cells, or PBMCs. Nearly every sample came with metadata listing a de-identified subject ID, COVID-19 status, age in years and sex. The repertoires were released in a freely available public database meant as a resource for research on the immune response to SARS-CoV-2. Subjects who had been exposed to COVID-19, were actively infected with it, or had recovered from it provided the deeply sampled blood TCRbeta repertoires that made up the dataset. HLA class I and class II types, where available, came from metadata supplied by the sample provider rather than from assay-based typing. The samples were drawn from two sources: the first 160 participants of the ongoing ImmuneRACE study, and over 1,000 subjects contributed by 6 global collaborators. Overall study results and their limits: Clinical and demographic metadata were provided uncurated, with the amount varying by source and participant.

Concerning this clone: Its cognate antigen has yet to be identified. No quality values exist for individual bases; no much larger clone is one base distant.

From the cysteine through the phenylalanine, the CDR3 covers 15 amino acids. Of the read, only the CDR3 DNA is kept; its 45 bases are in frame from base 1. The germline V gene provides CDR1 SNHLY and CDR2 FYNNEI. V loses 4 bases at its end and J loses 3 bases; junction bases beyond the gene matches: 2. TCRbeta CDR3 regions were amplified from genomic DNA using the immunoSEQ Assay, a bias-controlled multiplex PCR. The source study handled its data this way. The number of nucleated cells in each sample was estimated by amplification of reference gene primers within the assay. Sequence reads were collapsed and filtered to measure the absolute abundance of every unique TCRbeta CDR3 rearrangement. For each sample, productive Simpson clonality was calculated as the square root of Simpson's diversity index across productive rearrangements. TCRdb took over this immuneACCESS table, retaining in-frame rearrangements with V and J assigned. Such tables are incomplete; in checked studies, under half of the missing clones stem from an unresolved V gene, and the remainder is unexplained. V and J calls plus clone size are reproduced from that table; the DNA served to infer D and trimming. This sample comprises fewer than 300,000 clones, about 89% of them detected only once. The leading ten clones occupy approximately 2% of the sample.

At one collaborating source in Seattle, patients were enrolled during active infection and were followed longitudinally through the course of disease. Collaborating institutions collected whole blood in K2EDTA tubes following their own protocols. For TCRbeta analysis, collaborators shipped samples in one of three forms: frozen whole blood, isolated PBMCs, or DNA extracted from either of those sample types. Rearrangement joined TRBV2 to TRBJ2-1, and TRBD2 aligns with 11 junction nucleotides. Sequenced sample: peripheral blood. The TCR sequence derives from a woman in her 30s with COVID-19, enrolled during active disease. The CDR3 protein is CASSGGLAGYNEQFF. At the DNA level, the sequence is TGTGCCAGCAGTGGCGGACTAGCGGGCTACAATGAGCAGTTCTTC.